What follows describes a single TCR beta chain. The RNA input was about 0.45 to 1 ug, and it was reverse transcribed with random hexamers. From the immunoSEQ multiplex PCR reads, TCRdb called clonotypes with MiXCR, one entry per CDR3 protein. The table records roughly 80,000 distinct CDR3 sequences, less than 95% of them present only once. This sample stems from a study of CD8 T cells in Susac syndrome. The germline V gene encodes CDR1 GTSNPN and CDR2 SVGIG (reference sequence). This CDR3 has 17 residues. Trimming left V 0 bases short and J 5 bases short, with 19 bases between. The sequenced material came from CD8+ T cells from PBMCs. This chain connects TRBV30 to TRBJ2-2, with D possibly being TRBD1 (5 bases). The clonotype originates from a human donor with Susac syndrome. The CDR3 coding sequence is TGTGCCTGGAGTGTGCCCCTGTTTAGGGGCAGAACCGGGGAGCTGTTTTTT. Its translation is CAWSVPLFRGRTGELFF.